These 8 T cell receptor beta chains originate from one sample sequenced in a study of human T cells and chemical hapten exposure. Time point specified: patch test 2, 6 weeks after DPC sensitization. Treatment described: therapeutic diphenylcyclopropenone sensitization with weekly scalp DPC. TCRdb re-derived calls from the RACE reads in MiXCR, one entry per CDR3 protein. The data show around 42,000 distinct CDR3 sequences, less than 3.5% seen once. The sample here was whole blood, taken in connection with sensitization to the hapten diphenylcyclopropenone (DPC). The receptors here all came from a man aged 40-49 years with alopecia areata. Some clones in this sample may be carry-over from other donors' samples.

With regard to this clonotype: This may be a read error: a much more frequent sequence differs by one nucleotide. V usage is TRBV20-1 and J usage is TRBJ1-2; 7 bases map to TRBD1. The CDR3 is 16 amino acids. The germline V gene encodes CDR1 DFQATT and CDR2 SNEGSKA (reference sequence). V was pared by 5 bases and J by 8 bases, with 20 bases of the junction left unmatched. CDR3 protein: CSAQPGMTGKGGGYTF. CDR3 sequence (DNA): TGCAGTGCTCAACCGGGAATGACAGGGAAGGGGGGAGGCTACACCTTC.

This clonotype has at least ten counts. V is TRBV12-3 or TRBV12-4 and J is TRBJ1-5, with TRBD1 as a possible D gene (6 bases). With 4 bases removed from V and 0 bases from J, the gap between germline ends came to 7 bases. The CDR3 length is 14 residues. CDR3 nucleotide sequence: TGTGCCAGCAGTTCGGACAGTAGCAATCAGCCCCAGCATTTT. This gives the protein CASSSDSSNQPQHF.

In this sample, this clonotype turned up a few times. V gene TRBV5-4 combines with J gene TRBJ2-2, with 10 bases aligning to TRBD1. The ends lost 4 bases at V and 4 bases at J; junction bases unmatched: 4. Germline V CDR1 and CDR2: SGHNT, YYREEE (reference sequence). The CDR3 totals 15 residues. This CDR3 is CASSRQGAGTGELFF. As DNA, the CDR3 is TGTGCCAGCAGCCGACAGGGGGCTGGCACCGGGGAGCTGTTTTTT.

This clonotype came up many times. The chain is built from TRBV4-2 and TRBJ2-1, with D maybe TRBD1 (6 bases). Looked up from germline, CDR1 is LGHNA and CDR2 is YNFKEQ. The CDR3 extends over 17 amino acids. V was cut by 0 bases and J by 8 bases, with 20 bases left in between. CDR3 coding DNA: TGTGCCAGCAGCCAAGATCATAAGGACTTTTCAGGGGATGAGCAGTTCTTC. Translation: CASSQDHKDFSGDEQFF.

This clonotype came up many times. The J gene is TRBJ2-3, the V gene TRBV20-1; 9 bases agree with TRBD1. The ends lost 1 base at V and 7 bases at J; junction bases unmatched: 9. The CDR3 length is 15 residues. The germline V gene encodes CDR1 DFQATT and CDR2 SNEGSKA (reference sequence). Written as DNA, the CDR3 is TGCAGTGCTAGAGCCGAGACAGGGGGGTGGTATACGCAGTATTTT. Translation gives CSARAETGGWYTQYF.

This clonotype has a count of ten or more. The chain combines TRBV7-9 with TRBJ2-3; D is ambiguous. Germline assignment: CDR1 SEHNR and CDR2 FQNEAQ (reference sequence). This CDR3 region has 14 residues. Deletions cut 1 base from V and 6 bases from J, with 11 bases between. The CDR3 is CASSLDLDGDTQYF. The CDR3 DNA sequence: TGTGCCAGCAGCTTAGATCTAGACGGGGATACGCAGTATTTT.

At least ten counts were recorded for this clonotype. The V gene is TRBV6-5, the J gene TRBJ2-5; D call uncertain. V lost 2 bases and J 5 bases, leaving 3 bases between the germline ends. The CDR3 totals 11 residues. Germline-derived CDR1 and CDR2 are MNHEY and SVGAGI. The chain's CDR3 is CASSYGETQYF. The CDR3 coding sequence is TGTGCCAGCAGTTACGGGGAGACCCAGTACTTC.

This clonotype appeared many times. This sequence joins TRBV9 and TRBJ2-3; 7 bases are shared with TRBD1. Losses at the gene ends were 4 bases for V and 4 bases for J; bases not matched to a gene: 12. The CDR3 runs 16 residues. Germline V lookup: CDR1 SGDLS, CDR2 YYNGEE. CDR3 residues: CASSPRQGALADTQYF. The CDR3, as DNA: TGTGCCAGCAGCCCCCGACAGGGTGCGTTGGCAGATACGCAGTATTTT.